This entry features one TCR beta chain sequence. The antigen remains undetermined. The data were taken from a study of CD8 T cells in ankylosing spondylitis. Overall study results and limits: For ankylosing spondylitis blood, a TCR beta motif of several highly homologous variants appeared characteristic.

This CDR3 region has 12 residues. Germline CDR1 is KGHSH and CDR2 is LQKENI. Trimming left V 3 bases short and J 7 bases short, with 7 bases between. TCRdb reprocessed the 5' RACE reads with MiXCR, giving one entry per CDR3 protein. This sample has approximately 260,000 distinct CDR3 sequences, with 8.6% found just once. The sample taken for sequencing was blood, either unsorted or a sorted T cell fraction (not recorded which). The TCR was taken from a male donor with ankylosing spondylitis or in good health (not recorded which). The chain has TRBV18 and TRBJ1-5; D is possibly TRBD1 (5 bases). The DNA of the CDR3 is TGTGCCAGCTCACCGGGGCCCCAGCCCCAGCATTTT. Translated, it gives CASSPGPQPQHF.